This TCR beta chain was found in a study of shared T cell receptors in the human thymus. V lost 5 bases and J 7 bases, leaving 15 bases between the germline ends. The CDR3 covers 14 residues. Germline V gene data show CDR1 as LNHDA and CDR2 as SQIVND (reference sequence). Method: immunoSEQ multiplex PCR; TCRdb's copy keeps in-frame clones and lacks some. The table includes 600,000 to 900,000 clones, over 75% detected once. These data also formed part of another study, on human thymus T cells. That source notes: Thymus pieces cut out during corrective heart surgery were the tissue that was used.

This chain joins TRBV19 and TRBJ1-5, with D maybe TRBD1 (5 bases). The sample taken for sequencing was thymocytes. This TCR derives from a girl under three years old with a congenital heart defect. The CDR3 loop reads CASSLQGSRQPQHF. The CDR3 DNA sequence: TGTGCCAGTAGTCTTCAGGGTTCGCGGCAGCCCCAGCATTTT.